These 3 T cell receptor beta chains share one sample of origin, sequenced in a study of a mutant IDH1 vaccine in newly diagnosed glioma. Antigens for these TCRs are unknown. Time point indicated: week 23, last vaccination. Vaccine doses each comprised 300 ug of mutant IDH1 20-mer peptide, with topical imiquimod. The repertoire was sequenced with immunoSEQ multiplex PCR; TCRdb's copy has only in-frame clones and lacks some. This sample has approximately 35,000 clones, with 88% found just once. The specimen comprised PBMCs, sampled from a glioma patient whose treatment included an IDH1 peptide vaccine. The source is a man in his forties with glioma.

The chain carries TRBV5-4 and TRBJ2-7, with D possibly matching TRBD1 (6 bases). The germline CDR1 and CDR2 sequences are SGHNT and YYREEE (reference sequence). V was pared by 4 bases and J by 5 bases, with 19 bases between. The CDR3 sequence is 15 residues long. In DNA, the CDR3 is TGTGCCAGCAGCGCCTTGGGGGCTCCAAGGGACGAGCAGTACGTC. Amino acid sequence: CASSALGAPRDEQYV.

V gene TRBV30 combines with J gene TRBJ2-1; D possibly corresponds to TRBD2 (5 bases). Trimming removed 1 base at V and 15 bases at J, with 19 bases between. CDR3 length: 13 residues. From germline, CDR1 is GTSNPN and CDR2 SVGIG (reference sequence). The CDR3 sequence is CAWSASRTSRGFF. The CDR3 DNA reads TGTGCCTGGAGTGCCTCCCGGACCTCTCGGGGGTTCTTC.

V gene TRBV27 combines with J gene TRBJ1-6; tentative D call: TRBD1 (5 bases). The CDR3 totals 15 residues. Trimming took 0 bases from V and 10 from J, leaving 13 bases between them. CDR1 is MNHEY and CDR2 is SMNVEV in the germline V gene (reference sequence). The DNA for the CDR3 is TGTGCCAGCAGTTTATCGTCCAGGGAACTCTCACCCCTCCACTTT. This encodes CASSLSSRELSPLHF.